This TCR beta chain derives from a study of shared clonotypes between healthy human individuals. Whole-study results and caveats: Shared across a few donors were around 4.7% of the naive CD4 clonotypes.

On this clone: Its antigen is unidentified.

Clones were read by immunoSEQ multiplex PCR, and TCRdb kept only the in-frame ones, dropping some. The table has approximately 600,000 clones, 95% seen once; the top ten hold about 0.11%. CDR3 size: 13 residues. The V segment lost 4 bases and the J segment 6 bases; nucleotides outside the gene matches: 5. Naive-designated CD8 cells lacked CD45RO, were positively enriched for CCR7, and omitted terminally differentiated effector memory CD45RA+ cells. Material for sequencing was naive CD8+ T cells sorted from blood. The sequence was obtained from a woman aged 25 to 45 in good health. This rearrangement joins TRBV23-1 to TRBJ1-1; 7 bases match TRBD1. TRBV23-1 counts as an open reading frame of uncertain function. This chain's CDR3 is CASSRDSNAEAFF. CDR3 DNA sequence: TGCGCCAGCAGTCGGGACAGCAATGCTGAAGCTTTCTTT.